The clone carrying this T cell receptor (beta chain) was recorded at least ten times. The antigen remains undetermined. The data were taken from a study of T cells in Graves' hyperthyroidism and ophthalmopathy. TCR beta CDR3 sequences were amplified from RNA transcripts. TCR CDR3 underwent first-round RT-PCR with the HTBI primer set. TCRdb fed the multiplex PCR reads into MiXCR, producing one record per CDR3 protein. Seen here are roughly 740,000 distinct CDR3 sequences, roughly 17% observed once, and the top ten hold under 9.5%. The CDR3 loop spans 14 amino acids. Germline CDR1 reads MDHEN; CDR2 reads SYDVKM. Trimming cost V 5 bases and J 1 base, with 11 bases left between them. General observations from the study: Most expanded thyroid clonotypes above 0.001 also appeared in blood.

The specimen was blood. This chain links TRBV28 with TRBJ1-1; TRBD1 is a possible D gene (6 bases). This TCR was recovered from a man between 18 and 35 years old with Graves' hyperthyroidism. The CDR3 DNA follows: TGTGCCAGCAGTCCCTGGACAGAGAACACTGAAGCTTTCTTT. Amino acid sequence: CASSPWTENTEAFF.